This entry concerns a single TCR beta chain. What it binds is unknown. The data were obtained in a study of Ad26.COV2.S vaccination and SARS-CoV-2 variants. Overall study results and limits: While placebo recipients had lower spike-specific TCR breadth, vaccine recipients had more.

As to treatment: roughly 18 received Ad26.COV2.S at low or high dose, single or two shots; 5 received placebo; per-sample allocation not given. The study sampled participants on day 63 after the first vaccine or placebo injection. V lost 9 bases and J 1 base, leaving 12 bases between the germline ends. In germline, CDR1 is SGHAT, CDR2 FQNNGV. This CDR3 is 13 amino acids long. Clones were read by immunoSEQ multiplex PCR, and TCRdb kept only the in-frame ones, dropping some. The repertoire holds fewer than 600,000 clones, around 89% seen once, with 1.5% to 2% in the top ten. The receptor was derived from a person between 18 and 65 years old who received the Ad26.COV2.S COVID-19 vaccine or a placebo. This sequence joins TRBV11-2 and TRBJ1-1; possibly TRBD1 for D (5 bases). Sample: peripheral blood, taken in a trial of Ad26.COV2.S vaccine versus placebo. The CDR3 spells CARGAGRNTEAFF. CDR3 nucleotides: TGTGCCAGAGGGGCAGGTCGGAACACTGAAGCTTTCTTT. The whole variable domain, remainder taken from reference TRBV11-2 and TRBJ1-1, is EAGVAQSPRYKIIEKRQSVAFWCNPISGHATLYWYQQILGQGPKLLIQFQNNGVVDDSQLPKDRFSAERLKGVDSTLKIQPAKLEDSAVYLCARGAGRNTEAFFGQGTRLTVV.